This T cell receptor beta chain was documented in a study of technical replicates of blood from four donors. Germline V CDR1 and CDR2: SGHAT, FQNNGV. The CDR3 has 14 residues. J was trimmed by 3 bases and V by 5 bases; bases with no gene match: 6. Some clones are missing from TCRdb's copy, which holds only in-frame ones; the method was immunoSEQ multiplex PCR. The table shows 13,000 to 15,000 clones, with around four fifths occurring only once. The TCR was taken from a human donor in good health. The sample consisted of PBMCs. The chain carries TRBV11-2 and TRBJ2-7, with 8 bases aligning to TRBD1. CDR3: CASSRDRSYYEQYF. The CDR3 DNA is TGTGCCAGCAGCCGGGACAGGAGCTACTACGAGCAGTACTTC.